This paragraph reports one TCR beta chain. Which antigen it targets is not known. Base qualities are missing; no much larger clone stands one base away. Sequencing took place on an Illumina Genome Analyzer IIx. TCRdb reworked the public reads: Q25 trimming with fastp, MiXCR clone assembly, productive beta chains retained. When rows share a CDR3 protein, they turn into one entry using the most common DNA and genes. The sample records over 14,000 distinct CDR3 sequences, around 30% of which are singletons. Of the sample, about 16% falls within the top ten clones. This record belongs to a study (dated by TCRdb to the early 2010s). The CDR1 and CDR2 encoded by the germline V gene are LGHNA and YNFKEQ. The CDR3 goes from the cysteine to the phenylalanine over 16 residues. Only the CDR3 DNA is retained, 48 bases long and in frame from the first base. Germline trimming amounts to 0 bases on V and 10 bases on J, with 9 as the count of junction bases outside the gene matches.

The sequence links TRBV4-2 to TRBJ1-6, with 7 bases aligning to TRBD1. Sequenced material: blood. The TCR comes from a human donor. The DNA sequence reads TGTGCCAGCAGCCAAGATACAGACAGGGCATACTCACCCCTCCACTTT. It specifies CASSQDTDRAYSPLHF.